These 32 T cell receptor beta chains came from one sample sequenced in a study of blood T cells in healthy people across ages. Together with a sample-barcoded 5' primer, a J-beta primer mix was included in a second PCR lasting about 7 to 12 cycles. In TCRdb, the 5' RACE reads were re-called with MiXCR into one record per CDR3 protein. Of about 730,000 distinct CDR3 sequences listed, 40% to 45% were seen once; the top ten hold 20% to 25%. Sequencing was done on a sample of blood. All receptors derive from a woman aged 60 to 75 in good health.

This clonotype was recorded once. The chain is built from TRBV29-1 and TRBJ1-3; the D is unclear. V was pared by 5 bases and J by 0 bases, with 11 bases between. The CDR3 loop spans 14 amino acids. Germline values: CDR1 SQVTM, CDR2 ANQGSEA. The CDR3 protein is CSVSFPISGNTIYF. DNA for the CDR3: TGCAGCGTTAGTTTTCCGATCTCTGGAAACACCATATATTTT.

The V gene is TRBV6-5, the J gene TRBJ2-7; 7 nucleotides agree with TRBD1. The CDR3 has 15 amino acids. Germline CDR1 is MNHEY and CDR2 is SVGAGI. Unmatched junction bases numbered 7, after V lost 0 bases and J lost 5 bases. CDR3 sequence: CASSYSYRGDHEQYF. CDR3 DNA: TGTGCCAGCAGTTACTCCTACAGGGGAGATCACGAGCAGTACTTC.

This clonotype was counted a single time. CDR3 region: CASRSGMGHETQYF. The CDR3, as DNA: TGTGCCAGCAGATCCGGGATGGGCCACGAAACCCAGTACTTC. J is TRBJ2-5 and V is TRBV6-1; D is possibly TRBD2 (5 bases). Trimming took off 6 bases at V and 8 bases at J, with 19 bases between the two ends. CDR1 is MNHNS, CDR2 SASEGT, per germline. This CDR3 is built from 14 residues.

V gene TRBV5-1 combines with J gene TRBJ2-7; TRBD2 agrees at 14 bases. This CDR3 comprises 16 residues. The V and J ends lost 3 bases and 0 bases, in that order; junction bases with no gene match: 2. CDR1 SGHRS and CDR2 YFSETQ come from the germline V gene. CDR3 sequence reads: CASSWGLAGDSYEQYF. The CDR3 DNA is TGCGCCAGCAGCTGGGGACTAGCGGGGGACTCCTACGAGCAGTACTTC.

The chain couples TRBV30 to TRBJ2-3; the D call may be TRBD1 or TRBD2 (6 bases each). The ends were cut back, 2 bases at V and 1 base at J, with 10 bases in the middle. The CDR3 has 14 residues. Germline CDR1 and CDR2: GTSNPN and SVGIG (reference sequence). This CDR3 reads CAWSRGPGTDTQYF. The CDR3 bases are TGTGCCTGGAGTCGGGGGCCGGGCACAGATACGCAGTATTTT.

This clonotype occurred a few times. V is TRBV29-1 and J is TRBJ2-2; D possibly corresponds to TRBD1 (5 bases). The germline gives CDR1 SQVTM, CDR2 ANQGSEA. The CDR3 spans 18 residues. The V and J ends lost 2 bases and 0 bases respectively, with 19 bases between them. In nucleotides, the CDR3 is TGCAGCGTTGAATGGGCCAGGGTCGGATTTACGAACACCGGGGAGCTGTTTTTT. This translates into CSVEWARVGFTNTGELFF.

There are a few counts of this clonotype. This chain links TRBV3-1 with TRBJ1-6, with D tentatively TRBD1 (5 bases). Germline V lookup: CDR1 LGHDT, CDR2 YNNKEL (reference sequence). V was pared by 1 base and J by 7 bases, with 5 bases between. The CDR3 is made up of 13 amino acids. For the CDR3, the DNA is TGTGCCAGCAGCCAAGCAGGGAATTCACCCCTCCACTTT. It codes for CASSQAGNSPLHF. Drawing the rest from reference TRBV3-1 and TRBJ1-6, the complete variable domain is DTAVSQTPKYLVTQMGNDKSIKCEQNLGHDTMYWYKQDSKKFLKIMFSYNNKELIINETVPNRFSPKSPDKAHLNLHINSLELGDSAVYFCASSQAGNSPLHFGNGTRLTVT.

This chain uses TRBV20-1 with TRBJ2-1, with D possibly TRBD2 on 5 matching bases. The ends were cut back, 3 bases at V and 2 bases at J, with 11 bases in the middle. Looked up from germline, CDR1 is DFQATT and CDR2 is SNEGSKA (reference sequence). The CDR3 runs 14 residues. Written as DNA, the CDR3 is TGCAGTGCTAGTGAGGGAAGCACCTACAATGAGCAGTTCTTC. Protein: CSASEGSTYNEQFF.

The chain is built from TRBV6-2 or TRBV6-3 and TRBJ2-4; no definite D call. V dropped 6 bases and J dropped 1 base, with 19 bases sitting between them. Germline values: CDR1 MNHEY, CDR2 SVGEGT. The CDR3 is 17 amino acids. The CDR3 reads CASSLSGPSFAKNIQYF. The DNA for the CDR3 is TGTGCCAGCAGCCTGTCGGGCCCTTCGTTTGCCAAAAACATTCAGTACTTC.

The CDR3 nucleotides are TGTGCCAGCTATCTCGGGCTAGCCAAAAACATTCAGTACTTC. Its protein is CASYLGLAKNIQYF. The V call is TRBV6-1, the J call TRBJ2-4, with D unclear. Germline V gene data show CDR1 as MNHNS and CDR2 as SASEGT. V was pared by 8 bases and J by 0 bases, with 11 bases between. The CDR3 is made up of 14 amino acids.

This clonotype occurred a few times. The chain employs TRBV7-3 and TRBJ2-3; unclear D gene. Germline assignment: CDR1 SGHTA and CDR2 FQGTGA. The CDR3 consists of 15 residues. Deletions cut 2 bases from V and 4 bases from J, with 13 bases between. Written as DNA, the CDR3 is TGTGCCAGCAGCTTAGGCCCGAACAGCGCAGATACGCAGTATTTT. This encodes CASSLGPNSADTQYF.

The V and J genes are TRBV29-1 and TRBJ2-7; a possible D gene is TRBD2 (6 bases). Between the trimmed V and J ends, which lost 5 bases and 3 bases, there was a span of 17 bases. CDR1 and CDR2 from the germline V gene are SQVTM and ANQGSEA. The CDR3 spans 14 residues. The CDR3 here is CSVPGTLGYYEQYF. The CDR3 bases are TGCAGCGTTCCCGGGACTCTAGGTTACTACGAGCAGTACTTC.

This clonotype was counted a few times. The V and J genes are TRBV7-9 and TRBJ1-4; possibly TRBD1 for D (6 bases). The CDR3 runs 17 residues. Trimming took off 5 bases at V and 3 bases at J, with 19 bases between the two ends. CDR1 is SEHNR, CDR2 FQNEAQ, per germline (reference sequence). CDR3 bases: TGTGCCAGCAGCCGAACCCTTCAACAGGGCGCTAATGAAAAACTGTTTTTT. Translating it yields CASSRTLQQGANEKLFF.

The J gene is TRBJ1-2, the V gene TRBV5-5; TRBD1 agrees at 7 bases. Germline lookup yields CDR1 SGHKS and CDR2 YYEKEE (reference sequence). The CDR3 loop spans 15 amino acids. Trimming cost V 3 bases and J 3 bases; bases outside gene matches: 8. CDR3 amino acids: CASSSKQGTDYGYTF. CDR3 nucleotides: TGTGCCAGCAGCTCTAAGCAGGGGACAGACTATGGCTACACCTTC. Looking up the rest from reference TRBV5-5 and TRBJ1-2 gives the full variable domain: DAGVTQSPTHLIKTRGQQVTLRCSPISGHKSVSWYQQVLGQGPQFIFQYYEKEERGRGNFPDRFSARQFPNYSSELNVNALLLGDSALYLCASSSKQGTDYGYTFGSGTRLTVV.

This clonotype was seen a few times. Germline is not matched at one junction end, which may reflect a read error. This chain uses TRBV5-1 with TRBJ2-6; TRBD2 is a possible D gene (5 bases). The CDR3 runs to 17 residues. CDR1 is SGHRS and CDR2 is YFSETQ in the germline V gene. CDR3 DNA: TGCTCCAGCTCTATCGGACTGGACTCTTCTGGGGCCAACGTCCTGACTTTC. It codes for CSSSIGLDSSGANVLTF.

V usage is TRBV29-1 and J usage is TRBJ1-4, with D possibly matching TRBD1 (5 bases). The CDR3 contains 14 residues. Germline CDR1 and CDR2: SQVTM and ANQGSEA. Trimming stripped 3 bases from V and 3 bases from J, with 11 bases between. In DNA, the CDR3 is TGCAGCGTTGACGCGACGGGGGCTAATGAAAAACTGTTTTTT. Translation: CSVDATGANEKLFF.

The chain is built from TRBV29-1 and TRBJ2-5; 12 nucleotides agree with TRBD2. The CDR3 is 14 residues long. Per germline, CDR1 SQVTM and CDR2 ANQGSEA. The trim removed 4 bases at V and 11 bases at J, leaving 11 bases unmatched. CDR3 nucleotide sequence: TGCAGCGTTGGTCGGGCTAGCGGGGGGGCTGAGCAGTACTTC. This encodes CSVGRASGGAEQYF.

The V gene is TRBV6-5, the J gene TRBJ2-7, with TRBD1 identical over 10 bases. Germline CDR1 reads MNHEY; CDR2 reads SVGAGI. With 5 bases clipped from V and 0 bases from J, the junction kept 4 bases outside the gene matches. CDR3 length: 15 residues. DNA of the CDR3: TGTGCCAGCAGTGCGGGACAGGGGTCCTCCTACGAGCAGTACTTC. Translating gives CASSAGQGSSYEQYF.

The chain combines TRBV18 with TRBJ1-3; no clear D. The CDR3 is 13 residues long. V was shortened by 3 bases and J by 0 bases, with 3 bases between the two germline ends. The germline V gene encodes CDR1 KGHSH and CDR2 LQKENI. The CDR3 loop reads CASSPFSGNTIYF. CDR3 sequence (DNA): TGTGCCAGCTCACCCTTCTCTGGAAACACCATATATTTT.

V usage is TRBV20-1 and J usage is TRBJ2-3, with D maybe TRBD1 (6 bases). Germline CDR1 reads DFQATT; CDR2 reads SNEGSKA (reference sequence). This CDR3 contains 16 residues. V dropped 3 bases and J dropped 2 bases, with 18 bases sitting between them. The CDR3 bases are TGCAGTGCTAGCGGGACACCCACCCTGGTCACAGATACGCAGTATTTT. Its protein is CSASGTPTLVTDTQYF.

This chain uses TRBV29-1 with TRBJ2-3; possible D gene TRBD1, 6 bases. V lost 7 bases to trimming and J lost 2 bases, with 13 bases between them. Germline V gives CDR1 SQVTM, CDR2 ANQGSEA. CDR3 length: 13 amino acids. The CDR3: CSAHDRFTDTQYF. CDR3 nucleotides: TGCAGCGCGCACGACAGGTTCACAGATACGCAGTATTTT.

The V and J genes are TRBV7-9 and TRBJ2-7; 11 bases agree with TRBD2. In germline, CDR1 is SEHNR, CDR2 FQNEAQ (reference sequence). The CDR3 runs 15 residues. Germline trimming cut 2 bases from V and 7 bases from J; bases unmatched to any gene: 7. The CDR3 loop is CASSLNSGGANEQYF. The CDR3 DNA sequence: TGTGCCAGCAGCTTAAATAGCGGGGGGGCGAATGAGCAGTACTTC. The variable domain in full, with the rest retrieved from reference TRBV7-9 and TRBJ2-7, is DTGVSQNPRHKITKRGQNVTFRCDPISEHNRLYWYRQTLGQGPEFLTYFQNEAQLEKSRLLSDRFSAERPKGSFSTLEIQRTEQGDSAMYLCASSLNSGGANEQYFGPGTRLTVT.

This clonotype was seen at least ten times. The rearrangement uses TRBV9 and TRBJ2-3; possible D gene TRBD2, 7 bases. This CDR3 region has 15 residues. Germline values: CDR1 SGDLS, CDR2 YYNGEE. Trimming pared 0 bases from V and 8 bases from J, leaving 16 bases between. The CDR3 protein is CASSVVAGAQGTQYF. The CDR3 DNA reads as TGTGCCAGCAGCGTAGTTGCGGGGGCCCAGGGTACGCAGTATTTT.

This chain joins TRBV6-5 and TRBJ2-1; 8 positions agree with TRBD2. Germline CDR1 MNHEY, CDR2 SVGAGI. The CDR3 is made up of 16 amino acids. V was clipped by 10 bases and J by 9 bases; unmatched bases: 20. In nucleotides, the CDR3 is TGTGCCACTTCGGGAGGGGGGTCTAGATTTTCGGTTGAGCAGTTCTTC. Translation gives CATSGGGSRFSVEQFF.

This clonotype was detected once. This chain connects TRBV4-1 to TRBJ2-7; 13 nucleotides line up with TRBD2. In germline, CDR1 is MGHRA, CDR2 YSYEKL. The CDR3 consists of 15 residues. The J segment lost 5 bases and the V segment lost 2 bases, leaving 3 bases of the junction unmatched. CDR3 region: CASSQSGLAGDEQYF. DNA of the CDR3: TGCGCCAGCAGCCAATCAGGACTAGCGGGAGACGAGCAGTACTTC.

The rearrangement joins TRBV7-6 to TRBJ2-3, with TRBD1 identical over 7 bases. With V trimmed by 5 bases and J by 3 bases, 8 bases remained unmatched. The V gene's germline CDR1 is SGHVS and CDR2 FNYEAQ. The CDR3 contains 15 residues. CDR3 sequence reads: CASSMDRQTTDTQYF. CDR3 nucleotides: TGTGCCAGCAGCATGGACAGGCAGACAACAGATACGCAGTATTTT.

Comment on this clonotype: A read error may account for a junction end that differs from germline. This chain connects TRBV27 to TRBJ1-2; D uncertain. Germline assignment: CDR1 MNHEY and CDR2 SMNVEV (reference sequence). The CDR3 consists of 16 residues. DNA of the CDR3: TGTGCCAGCAGTTTCGTTTCAGGAGAAACACCCTATGGCCACACCTTC. It yields the protein CASSFVSGETPYGHTF.

V and J are TRBV6-5 and TRBJ1-6; 8 nucleotides match TRBD1. CDR3 length: 21 amino acids. Trimming took 2 bases from V and 5 from J; bases not matched to a gene: 20. Germline V gene lookup returns CDR1 MNHEY and CDR2 SVGAGI. Here the CDR3 reads CASSYGPRGTGWEGDNSPLHF. The CDR3 DNA reads TGTGCCAGCAGTTACGGACCCCGCGGGACAGGATGGGAGGGAGATAATTCACCCCTCCACTTT.

This clonotype was recorded at least ten times. The rearrangement joins TRBV10-3 to TRBJ2-5; D possibly corresponds to TRBD1 (6 bases). The CDR3 is 12 amino acids. The germline V gene has CDR1 ENHRY and CDR2 SYGVKD. V was clipped by 10 bases and J by 3 bases, with 12 bases between them. The DNA of the CDR3 is TGTGCCACCCGACAGGCCGAAGAGACCCAGTACTTC. This sequence encodes CATRQAEETQYF.

The CDR3 region has the DNA TGCAGTGCTAGGCGGGATCACTCTGGGGCCAACGTCCTGACTTTC. Its protein is CSARRDHSGANVLTF. The V and J genes are TRBV20-1 and TRBJ2-6; D is perhaps TRBD2 (6 bases). The V and J ends lost 3 bases and 0 bases respectively, with 9 bases between them. The CDR3 runs 15 residues. CDR1 is DFQATT and CDR2 is SNEGSKA in the germline V gene (reference sequence).

The V and J genes are TRBV4-1 and TRBJ2-3, with 7 bases matching TRBD2. The CDR3 totals 15 residues. Germline CDR1 reads MGHRA; CDR2 reads YSYEKL. V was clipped by 6 bases and J by 0 bases; unmatched bases: 6. Here the CDR3 DNA reads TGCGCCAGCAGTACGGAGCGGGGAAGCACAGATACGCAGTATTTT. Translating it yields CASSTERGSTDTQYF.

The gene calls are TRBV7-2 and TRBJ2-3; TRBD2 agrees at 7 bases. V trimming: 6 bases; J trimming: 6 bases; junction bases outside the gene matches: 12. The CDR3 sequence is 15 residues long. From germline, CDR1 is SGHTA and CDR2 FQGNSA. CDR3 region: CASRTGTGLMDTQYF. The CDR3 bases are TGTGCCAGCAGGACCGGGACGGGACTAATGGATACGCAGTATTTT.